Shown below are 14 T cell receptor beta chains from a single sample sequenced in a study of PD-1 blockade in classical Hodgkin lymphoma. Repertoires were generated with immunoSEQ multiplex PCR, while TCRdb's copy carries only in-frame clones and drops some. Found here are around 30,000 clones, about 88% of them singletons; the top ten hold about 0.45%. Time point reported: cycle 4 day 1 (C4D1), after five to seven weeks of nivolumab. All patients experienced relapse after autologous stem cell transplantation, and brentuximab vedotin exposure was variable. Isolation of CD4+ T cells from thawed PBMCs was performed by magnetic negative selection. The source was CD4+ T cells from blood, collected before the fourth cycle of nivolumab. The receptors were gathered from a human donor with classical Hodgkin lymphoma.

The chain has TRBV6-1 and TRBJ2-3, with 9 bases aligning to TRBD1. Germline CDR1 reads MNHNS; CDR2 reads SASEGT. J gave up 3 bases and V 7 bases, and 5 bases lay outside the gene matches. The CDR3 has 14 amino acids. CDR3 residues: CASNLQGATDTQYF. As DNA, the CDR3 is TGTGCCAGCAACCTACAGGGGGCGACAGATACGCAGTATTTT.

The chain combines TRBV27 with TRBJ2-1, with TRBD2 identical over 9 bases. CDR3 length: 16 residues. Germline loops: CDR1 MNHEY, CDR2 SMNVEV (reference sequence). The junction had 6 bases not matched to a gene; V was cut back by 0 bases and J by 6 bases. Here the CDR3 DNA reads TGTGCCAGCAGTTTATCAAGCCTAGCGGGGACCAATGAGCAGTTCTTC. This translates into CASSLSSLAGTNEQFF.

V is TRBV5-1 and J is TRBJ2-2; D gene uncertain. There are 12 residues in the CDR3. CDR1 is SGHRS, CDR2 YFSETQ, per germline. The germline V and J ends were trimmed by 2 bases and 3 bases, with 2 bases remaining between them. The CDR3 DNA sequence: TGCGCCAGCAGCTTCTACACCGGGGAGCTGTTTTTT. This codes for CASSFYTGELFF.

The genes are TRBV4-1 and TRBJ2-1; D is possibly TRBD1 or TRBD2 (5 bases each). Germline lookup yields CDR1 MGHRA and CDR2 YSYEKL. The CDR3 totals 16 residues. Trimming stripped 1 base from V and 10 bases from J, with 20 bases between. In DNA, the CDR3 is TGCGCCAGCAGCCAAGGGCCGCGTGGGGACCTAGGAGAGCAGTTCTTC. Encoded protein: CASSQGPRGDLGEQFF.

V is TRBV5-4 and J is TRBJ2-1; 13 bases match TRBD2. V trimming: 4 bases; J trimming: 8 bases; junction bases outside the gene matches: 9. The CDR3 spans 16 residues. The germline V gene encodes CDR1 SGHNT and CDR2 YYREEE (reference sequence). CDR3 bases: TGTGCCAGCAGCGGGACTAGCGGGGTCCCTTGGGATGAGCAGTTCTTC. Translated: CASSGTSGVPWDEQFF.

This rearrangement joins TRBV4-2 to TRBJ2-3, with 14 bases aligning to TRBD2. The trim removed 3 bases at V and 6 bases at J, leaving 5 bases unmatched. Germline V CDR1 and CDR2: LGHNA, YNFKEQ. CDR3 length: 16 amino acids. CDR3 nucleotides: TGTGCCAGCAGCCAGCCAGGGACTAGCGGGGGTGATACGCAGTATTTT. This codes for CASSQPGTSGGDTQYF.

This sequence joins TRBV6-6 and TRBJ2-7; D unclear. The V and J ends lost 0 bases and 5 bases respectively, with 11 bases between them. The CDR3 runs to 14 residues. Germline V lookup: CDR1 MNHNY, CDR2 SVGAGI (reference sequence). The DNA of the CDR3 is TGTGCCAGCAGTTACTCGACCGCGCCGGACGAGCAGTACTTC. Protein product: CASSYSTAPDEQYF.

The CDR3 loop is CASSRDLVTTDTQYF. In DNA, the CDR3 is TGTGCCAGCAGCCGGGACCTCGTCACCACAGATACGCAGTATTTT. The rearrangement joins TRBV7-9 to TRBJ2-3; D is perhaps TRBD1 or TRBD2 (5 bases each). V was trimmed by 5 bases and J by 2 bases, leaving 14 bases between them. CDR1 and CDR2 (germline): SEHNR, FQNEAQ (reference sequence). This CDR3 has 15 amino acids.

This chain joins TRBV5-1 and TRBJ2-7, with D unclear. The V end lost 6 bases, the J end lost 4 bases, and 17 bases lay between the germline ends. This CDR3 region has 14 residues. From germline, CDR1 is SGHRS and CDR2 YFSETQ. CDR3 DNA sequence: TGCGCCAGCAATGCTGGGCAGGACGCATACGAGCAGTACTTC. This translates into CASNAGQDAYEQYF.

The CDR3 DNA is TGTGCCAGCAGCTTGGGGGACTCTGGAAACACCATATATTTT. Translating it yields CASSLGDSGNTIYF. The chain uses TRBV2 and TRBJ1-3, with D tentatively TRBD1 (5 bases). The V end was cut by 6 bases, the J end by 0 bases, with 9 bases between. Per the germline V gene, CDR1 is SNHLY and CDR2 is FYNNEI. The CDR3 spans 14 residues.

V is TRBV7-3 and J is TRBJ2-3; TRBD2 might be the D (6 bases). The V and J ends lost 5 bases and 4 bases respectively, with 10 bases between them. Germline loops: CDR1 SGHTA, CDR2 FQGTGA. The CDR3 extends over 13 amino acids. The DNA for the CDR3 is TGTGCCAGCAGCCTTACGGGGGCAGATACGCAGTATTTT. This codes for CASSLTGADTQYF.

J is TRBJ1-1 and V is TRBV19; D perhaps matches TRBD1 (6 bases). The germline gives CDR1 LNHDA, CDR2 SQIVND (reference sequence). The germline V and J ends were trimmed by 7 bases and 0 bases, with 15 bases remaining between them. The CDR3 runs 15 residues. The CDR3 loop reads CASTSSDRLNTEAFF. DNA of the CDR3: TGTGCCAGTACCTCGTCGGACAGATTGAACACTGAAGCTTTCTTT.

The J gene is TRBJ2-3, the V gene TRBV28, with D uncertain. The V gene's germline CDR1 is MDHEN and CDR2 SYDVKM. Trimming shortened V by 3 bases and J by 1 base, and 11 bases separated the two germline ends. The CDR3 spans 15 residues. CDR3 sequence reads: CASSFIRKRTDTQYF. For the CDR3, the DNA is TGTGCCAGCAGTTTCATCCGCAAACGCACAGATACGCAGTATTTT.

CDR3 DNA: TGTGCCAGCAGCTTAGTTTTCGGGACAGGGGGCTACGAGCAGTACTTC. Translated: CASSLVFGTGGYEQYF. The V gene is TRBV11-2, the J gene TRBJ2-7, with 11 bases lining up with TRBD1. V lost 1 base to trimming and J lost 3 bases; unmatched junction nucleotides: 5. Germline V gives CDR1 SGHAT, CDR2 FQNNGV. The CDR3 runs 16 residues.